One and the same sample provided the 14 T cell receptor beta chains below, sequenced in a study of T cell repertoires in cytomegalovirus infection. Using its own MiXCR run on the reads, TCRdb lists one record per CDR3 protein. The sample has 300,000 to 400,000 distinct CDR3 sequences; 15% to 20% are singletons. Sequenced material: PBMCs. The source is a human donor in good health (CMV status not recorded). Some clones in this sample may be carry-over from other donors' samples.

This clonotype was counted between two and nine times. The chain is built from TRBV15 and TRBJ1-5; D is uncertain. Germline CDR1 LNHNV, CDR2 YYDKDF (reference sequence). This CDR3 comprises 15 residues. V lost 0 bases and J 3 bases, leaving 9 bases between the germline ends. The CDR3 bases are TGTGCCACCAGCAGAGATGGGCAGAACAATCAGCCCCAGCATTTT. Translated: CATSRDGQNNQPQHF.

This clonotype was recorded a few times. The chain employs TRBV6-6 and TRBJ2-1; 12 bases agree with TRBD2. This CDR3 comprises 15 residues. Germline V gene lookup returns CDR1 MNHNY and CDR2 SVGAGI (reference sequence). V gave up 5 bases and J gave up 5 bases; unmatched junction bases: 4. Written as DNA, the CDR3 is TGTGCCAGCAGTCTGGCTAGCGGGAGGGACAATGAGCAGTTCTTC. This encodes CASSLASGRDNEQFF.

In its sample, this clonotype was seen a few times. V usage is TRBV5-4 and J usage is TRBJ2-1, with a tentative D call TRBD1 (6 bases). The V end lost 4 bases, the J end lost 5 bases, and 13 bases lay between the germline ends. There are 14 residues in the CDR3. Germline V gene sequence: CDR1 SGHNT, CDR2 YYREEE (reference sequence). Here the CDR3 reads CASSEVGGNNEQFF. In DNA, the CDR3 is TGTGCCAGCAGCGAGGTAGGGGGTAACAATGAGCAGTTCTTC.

The chain carries TRBV5-5 and TRBJ1-5; 9 bases align to TRBD1. The CDR3 extends over 15 amino acids. V shed 4 bases and J 5 bases; nucleotides not matched to a gene: 7. Germline V gene data show CDR1 as SGHKS and CDR2 as YYEKEE (reference sequence). The CDR3 DNA reads TGTGCCAGCAGCCGGACAGGGGTTTCCTATCAGCCCCAGCATTTT. Translating it yields CASSRTGVSYQPQHF.

This clonotype was seen a few times. The chain carries TRBV5-4 and TRBJ2-7; 7 nucleotides agree with TRBD1. The CDR3 totals 16 residues. Germline loops: CDR1 SGHNT, CDR2 YYREEE (reference sequence). Trimming took 3 bases from V and 4 from J; bases not matched to a gene: 13. In DNA form, the CDR3 reads TGTGCCAGCAGCTCTGGACAGGACCAGGGGCTATACGAGCAGTACTTC. Translation: CASSSGQDQGLYEQYF.

This clonotype was seen a few times. The chain is built from TRBV9 and TRBJ2-3; TRBD2 agrees at 8 bases. From germline, CDR1 is SGDLS and CDR2 YYNGEE. The CDR3 is 14 amino acids. V trimming: 4 bases; J trimming: 5 bases; junction bases outside the gene matches: 6. Here the CDR3 reads CASSITSGRDTQYF. The CDR3 DNA follows: TGTGCCAGCAGCATCACTAGCGGAAGAGATACGCAGTATTTT.

The V and J genes are TRBV5-4 and TRBJ1-2; no clear D gene. This CDR3 is built from 15 residues. Germline lookup yields CDR1 SGHNT and CDR2 YYREEE (reference sequence). V was shortened by 4 bases and J by 5 bases, with 18 bases between the two germline ends. CDR3 residues: CASSHHLHGRYGYTF. For the CDR3, the DNA is TGTGCCAGCAGCCATCACCTACATGGGCGGTATGGCTACACCTTC.

This clonotype was observed many times. The chain uses TRBV19 and TRBJ1-5; 8 bases are shared with TRBD1. There are 14 residues in the CDR3. The germline V gene encodes CDR1 LNHDA and CDR2 SQIVND (reference sequence). The V segment lost 9 bases and the J segment 8 bases; nucleotides outside the gene matches: 12. The CDR3 loop is CASAGTGGLEPQHF. In nucleotides, the CDR3 is TGTGCCAGCGCCGGGACAGGTGGTTTGGAGCCCCAGCATTTT. The full variable domain, with the rest looked up from reference TRBV19 and TRBJ1-5, is DGGITQSPKYLFRKEGQNVTLSCEQNLNHDAMYWYRQDPGQGLRLIYYSQIVNDFQKGDIAEGYSVSREKKESFPLTVTSAQKNPTAFYLCASAGTGGLEPQHFGDGTRLSIL.

This clonotype has only a few counts. The rearrangement uses TRBV7-2 and TRBJ2-4, with D perhaps being TRBD1 or TRBD2 (6 bases each). The germline CDR1 and CDR2 sequences are SGHTA and FQGNSA. The CDR3 consists of 15 residues. Between the trimmed V and J ends, which lost 3 bases and 7 bases, there was a span of 16 bases. The CDR3 DNA sequence: TGTGCCAGCAGCTTGGGGAGGCAGGGGAGGAACATTCAGTACTTC. Translated, it gives CASSLGRQGRNIQYF.

This clonotype came up many times. The V gene is TRBV7-2, the J gene TRBJ1-2; 7 bases are shared with TRBD1. V dropped 3 bases and J dropped 7; count of bases not matched to a gene: 5. The CDR3 covers 13 residues. Germline assignment: CDR1 SGHTA and CDR2 FQGNSA. In nucleotides, the CDR3 is TGTGCCAGCAGCTTTGAAGGGGGCGGTGGCTACACCTTC. This sequence encodes CASSFEGGGGYTF.

This clonotype came up many times. J is TRBJ1-4 and V is TRBV12-3 or TRBV12-4; 7 positions match TRBD1. The CDR3 has 14 amino acids. The V segment lost 6 bases and the J segment 4 bases; nucleotides outside the gene matches: 5. Here the CDR3 DNA reads TGTGCCAGCAGCTTCGGGACAGATAATGAAAAACTGTTTTTT. Translating it yields CASSFGTDNEKLFF.

This clonotype came up a few times. V usage is TRBV7-2 and J usage is TRBJ1-2; no definite D call. CDR3 length: 14 residues. Germline values: CDR1 SGHTA, CDR2 FQGNSA. V gave up 5 bases and J gave up 3 bases, with 13 bases separating them. Written as DNA, the CDR3 is TGTGCCAGCAGCGTACAAATCCAGGACTATGGCTACACCTTC. Its translation is CASSVQIQDYGYTF. The full variable domain, with the rest looked up from reference TRBV7-2 and TRBJ1-2, is GAGVSQSPSNKVTEKGKDVELRCDPISGHTALYWYRQSLGQGLEFLIYFQGNSAPDKSGLPSDRFSAERTGGSVSTLTIQRTQQEDSAVYLCASSVQIQDYGYTFGSGTRLTVV.

The V gene is TRBV5-5, the J gene TRBJ1-5; D is uncertain. Germline-derived CDR1 and CDR2 are SGHKS and YYEKEE (reference sequence). Between the trimmed V and J ends, which lost 4 bases and 3 bases, there was a span of 8 bases. The CDR3 loop spans 13 amino acids. The CDR3 reads CASSSRNNQPQHF. The DNA for the CDR3 is TGTGCCAGCAGCAGTCGGAACAATCAGCCCCAGCATTTT.

This chain's CDR3 is CASTPWEGAGEQYF. CDR3 coding DNA: TGCGCCAGCACCCCTTGGGAGGGGGCGGGCGAGCAGTACTTC. This chain joins TRBV5-1 and TRBJ2-7, with D tentatively TRBD1 or TRBD2 (7 bases each). The germline V gene encodes CDR1 SGHRS and CDR2 YFSETQ. Trimming removed 6 bases at V and 6 bases at J, with 19 bases between. CDR3 length: 14 residues.